This T cell receptor beta chain was captured in a study of STAT5B mutations in CD4+ large granular lymphocyte leukemia. Broader study findings: Roughly a quarter of private leukemic clonotypes occurred rarely in other patients' non-leukemic repertoires.

Sequenced by immunoSEQ multiplex PCR; TCRdb stores in-frame clones only, minus some. The sample lists about 30,000 clones, approximately 72% seen once, with around 2.6% in the top ten. The CDR3 runs 14 residues. Germline values: CDR1 SGHVS, CDR2 FNYEAQ. V shed 0 bases and J 7 bases; nucleotides not matched to a gene: 4. A word on this clone: Its specificity is unknown.

The clonotype was recovered from a human donor in good health. The chain combines TRBV7-6 with TRBJ2-7, with 9 bases aligning to TRBD2. What was sequenced was CD4+ T cells from blood buffy coats. The CDR3: CASSLAPLAGEQYF. CDR3 sequence (DNA): TGTGCCAGCAGCTTAGCCCCCCTAGCGGGAGAGCAGTACTTC. Full variable domain (outside the CDR3, taken from reference TRBV7-6 and TRBJ2-7): GAGVSQSPRYKVTKRGQDVALRCDPISGHVSLYWYRQALGQGPEFLTYFNYEAQQDKSGLPNDRFSAERPEGSISTLTIQRTEQRDSAMYRCASSLAPLAGEQYFGPGTRLTVT.